The sequence of this T cell receptor (beta chain) was determined in a study of blood T cell repertoires in COVID-19. As for the study in general: Both acute and convalescent COVID-19 samples were obtained from the United States, Italy and Spain. T cells, B-cell-depleted T cells, or PBMCs supplied cDNA or gDNA.

The CDR3 contains 14 residues. V lost 6 bases and J lost 2, with 10 bases in between. Per the germline V gene, CDR1 is MDHEN and CDR2 is SYDVKM. Per the original data handling: Amplification of reference gene primers was used by the study to estimate nucleated cell counts. Method: immunoSEQ multiplex PCR; TCRdb's copy keeps in-frame clones and lacks some. The V and J calls and clone size were taken over from that table, and D and trimming were inferred from the DNA. Among 150,000 to 200,000 clones, 86% were seen once, and the ten largest hold 9.5% to 13%. The receptor's source is a woman aged 55-69 years with COVID-19, enrolled during active disease. What was sequenced was peripheral blood. The chain employs TRBV28 and TRBJ1-4; maybe TRBD1 (5 bases). In nucleotides, the CDR3 is TGTGCCAGCAGAACGGGGGGTACTAATGAAAAACTGTTTTTT. This encodes CASRTGGTNEKLFF.